There are many counts of the clone carrying this T cell receptor (beta chain). The V gene lost 4 bases and the J gene lost 4 bases, with 7 bases spanning the gap. CDR1 is SGHRS, CDR2 YFSETQ, per germline. This CDR3 spans 12 amino acids. The data were taken from a study of human T cells and chemical hapten exposure. Time point given: pre-sensitization, week 0. The treatment is: therapeutic diphenylcyclopropenone sensitization with weekly scalp DPC. Unfractionated whole blood was the source from which total RNA was extracted. TCRdb used MiXCR to reprocess the RACE reads, holding one entry per CDR3 protein. The data show around 33,000 distinct CDR3 sequences, approximately 12% seen once.

The chain uses TRBV5-1 and TRBJ2-3; tentative D call: TRBD2 (5 bases). Source: whole blood, taken in connection with sensitization to the hapten diphenylcyclopropenone (DPC). The receptor was derived from a woman in her thirties or forties with alopecia areata. Some clones in this sample may be carry-over from other donors' samples. CDR3 protein: CASSPEADTQYF. The CDR3 nucleotides are TGCGCCAGCAGCCCGGAGGCAGATACGCAGTATTTT.